This T cell receptor beta chain was retrieved from a study of T-cell reconstitution after alpha-beta-depleted transplantation in children. Study observations and caveats: Among T cells one year after transplant, newly produced cells accounted for most counts and diversity. Reported findings indicate that, about two months after transplant, alpha-beta T cells came from several hundred expanded clones, which were derived from non-depleted graft cells. Some patients' high day-60 TCRbeta diversity was attributed to recipient cells surviving conditioning.

This clonotype was counted at least ten times. Its specificity is not known. For TCRbeta, the library was prepared with unique molecular identifiers. MiXCR, applied by TCRdb to the PCR reads, yields one record per CDR3 protein. The repertoire holds around 200,000 distinct CDR3 sequences, with approximately 10% as singletons. With 4 bases clipped from V and 5 bases from J, the junction kept 3 bases outside the gene matches. Germline CDR1 and CDR2: SGHTA and FQGNSA. This CDR3 contains 14 residues. This sample comprised PBMCs, obtained before TCRalphabeta/CD19-depleted stem cell transplant. The source of this sequence is a child in the first two years of life with acute myeloid leukemia, due to receive a stem cell transplant. The chain links TRBV7-2 to TRBJ1-5; TRBD1 agrees at 9 bases. This chain's CDR3 is CASSSGQGDQPQHF. For the CDR3, the DNA is TGTGCCAGCAGCTCGGGACAGGGAGATCAGCCCCAGCATTTT.